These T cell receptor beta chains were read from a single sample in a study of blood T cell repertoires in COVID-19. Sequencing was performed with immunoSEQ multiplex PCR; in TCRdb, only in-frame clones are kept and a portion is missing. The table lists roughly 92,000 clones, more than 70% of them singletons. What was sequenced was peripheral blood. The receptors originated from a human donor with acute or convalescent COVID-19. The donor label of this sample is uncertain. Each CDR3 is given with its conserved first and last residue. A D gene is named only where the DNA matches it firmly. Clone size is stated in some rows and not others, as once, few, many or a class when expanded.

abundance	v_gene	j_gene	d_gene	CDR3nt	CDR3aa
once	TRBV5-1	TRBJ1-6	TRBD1	TGCGCCAGCAAGCAGGGGGACTATAATTCACCCCTCCACTTT	CASKQGDYNSPLHF
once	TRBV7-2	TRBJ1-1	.	TGTGCCAGCAGCTTAGCGCGATCCAGGGGTAACACTGAAGCTTTCTTT	CASSLARSRGNTEAFF
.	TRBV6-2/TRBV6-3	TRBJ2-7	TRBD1	TGTGCCAGCAGTTCCGGACAGGGGGTCTACGAGCAGTACTTC	CASSSGQGVYEQYF
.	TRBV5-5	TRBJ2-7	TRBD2	TGTGCCAGCAGCTCGAGACTAGCGGTGACCTACGAGCAGTACTTC	CASSSRLAVTYEQYF
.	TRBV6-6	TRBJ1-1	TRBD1	TGTGCCAGCAGGGACAGGGGGATGAACACTGAAGCTTTCTTT	CASRDRGMNTEAFF
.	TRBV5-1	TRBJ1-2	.	TGCGCCAGCAGCTTGGGGCAGGGAGGGGGCTACACCTTC	CASSLGQGGGYTF
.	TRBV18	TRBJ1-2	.	TGTGCCAGCTCAACACGGGGGGGGCGCGGCTATGGCTACACCTTC	CASSTRGGRGYGYTF
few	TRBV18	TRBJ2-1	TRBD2	TGTGCCAGCTCACCTTATGGCGGGGAGGGCTATGAGCAGTTCTTC	CASSPYGGEGYEQFF
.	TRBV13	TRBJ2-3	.	TGTGCCAGCAGCCCCCTTTACGGGGGCACAGATACGCAGTATTTT	CASSPLYGGTDTQYF
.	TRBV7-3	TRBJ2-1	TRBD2	TGTGCCAGCAGCTTAATCGCGGGGGGGGCCGTGGGGCCCTCCAATGAGCAGTTCTTC	CASSLIAGGAVGPSNEQFF
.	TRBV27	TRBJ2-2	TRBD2	TGTGCCAGCAGTTTATCGAGCCTGCCGGGACTAGCGGGGGGCAACACCGGGGAGCTGTTTTTT	CASSLSSLPGLAGGNTGELFF
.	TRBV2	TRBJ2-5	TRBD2	TGTGCCAGCAGTGTGAGGAGCGGGGGTCAAGAGACCCAGTACTTC	CASSVRSGGQETQYF
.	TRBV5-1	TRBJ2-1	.	TGCGCCAGCAGCTCGGACAATGACTACAATGAGCAGTTCTTC	CASSSDNDYNEQFF
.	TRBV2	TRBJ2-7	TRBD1	TGTGCCAGCAACCGGGACAGGTTGTACGAGCAGTACTTC	CASNRDRLYEQYF
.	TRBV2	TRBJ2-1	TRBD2	TGTGCCAGCAGTCTGGGACTAGCGGGTGAGCAGTTCTTC	CASSLGLAGEQFF
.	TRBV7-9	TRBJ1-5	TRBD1	TGTGCCAGCAGCCGAGACAGGGGTGATCAGCCCCAGCATTTT	CASSRDRGDQPQHF
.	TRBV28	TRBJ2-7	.	TGTGCCAGCAGTCCTAGGTTCAGCTCCTACGAGCAGTACTTC	CASSPRFSSYEQYF
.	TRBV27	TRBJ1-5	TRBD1	TGTGCCAGCAGCAACAGGGGGAATCAGCCCCAGCATTTT	CASSNRGNQPQHF
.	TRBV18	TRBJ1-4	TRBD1	TGTGCCAGCTCACTTTCAATGACAGGGCGTACAACTAATGAAAAACTGTTTTTT	CASSLSMTGRTTNEKLFF
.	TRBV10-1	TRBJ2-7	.	TGCGCCAGCAGTGGGGGGCCAGGGGGGTTCTACGAGCAGTACTTC	CASSGGPGGFYEQYF